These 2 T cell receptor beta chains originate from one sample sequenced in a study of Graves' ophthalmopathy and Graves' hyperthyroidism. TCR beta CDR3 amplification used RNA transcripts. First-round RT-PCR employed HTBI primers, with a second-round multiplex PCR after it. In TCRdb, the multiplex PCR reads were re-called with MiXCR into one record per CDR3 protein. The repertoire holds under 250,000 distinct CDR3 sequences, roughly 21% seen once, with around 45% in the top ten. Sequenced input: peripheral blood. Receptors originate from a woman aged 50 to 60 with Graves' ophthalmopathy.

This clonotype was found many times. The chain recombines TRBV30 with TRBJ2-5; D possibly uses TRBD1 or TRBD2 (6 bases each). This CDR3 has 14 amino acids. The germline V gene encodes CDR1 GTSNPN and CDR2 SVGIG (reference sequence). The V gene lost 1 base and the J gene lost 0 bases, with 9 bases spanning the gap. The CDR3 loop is CAWSEGDYQETQYF. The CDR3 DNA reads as TGTGCCTGGAGTGAGGGGGACTACCAAGAGACCCAGTACTTC.

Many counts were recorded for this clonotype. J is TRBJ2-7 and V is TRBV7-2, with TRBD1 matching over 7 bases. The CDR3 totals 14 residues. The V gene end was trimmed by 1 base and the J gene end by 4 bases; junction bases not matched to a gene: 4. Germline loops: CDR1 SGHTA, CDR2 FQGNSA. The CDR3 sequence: CASSLVGTDYEQYF. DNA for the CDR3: TGTGCCAGCAGCTTAGTCGGGACAGATTACGAGCAGTACTTC.